This T cell receptor (beta chain) was documented in a study of T cells in Graves' hyperthyroidism and ophthalmopathy. Across the study: Upon initial diagnosis and before any treatment, peripheral blood was collected. Whole-study findings and limits: Most clonotypes that expanded in the thyroid above 0.001 also showed up in blood.

The CDR3 is 15 residues long. Per the germline V gene, CDR1 is SGHRS and CDR2 is YFSETQ. The J segment lost 4 bases and the V segment lost 2 bases, leaving 3 bases of the junction unmatched. Amplification targeted TCR beta CDR3 regions from RNA transcripts. The HTBI set primed first-round TCR CDR3 RT-PCR. TCRdb reprocessed the multiplex PCR reads via MiXCR and lists one record per CDR3 protein. The table has approximately 400,000 distinct CDR3 sequences, 15% to 19% seen once. This clonotype was counted ten times or more. Its antigen is not known. The sequence derives from a young woman with Graves' hyperthyroidism. Input material: blood. The genes are TRBV5-1 and TRBJ2-1; 10 bases are shared with TRBD2. The CDR3 sequence is CASSFGLAEYNEQFF. The CDR3 region has the DNA TGCGCCAGCAGCTTTGGACTAGCGGAGTACAATGAGCAGTTCTTC.